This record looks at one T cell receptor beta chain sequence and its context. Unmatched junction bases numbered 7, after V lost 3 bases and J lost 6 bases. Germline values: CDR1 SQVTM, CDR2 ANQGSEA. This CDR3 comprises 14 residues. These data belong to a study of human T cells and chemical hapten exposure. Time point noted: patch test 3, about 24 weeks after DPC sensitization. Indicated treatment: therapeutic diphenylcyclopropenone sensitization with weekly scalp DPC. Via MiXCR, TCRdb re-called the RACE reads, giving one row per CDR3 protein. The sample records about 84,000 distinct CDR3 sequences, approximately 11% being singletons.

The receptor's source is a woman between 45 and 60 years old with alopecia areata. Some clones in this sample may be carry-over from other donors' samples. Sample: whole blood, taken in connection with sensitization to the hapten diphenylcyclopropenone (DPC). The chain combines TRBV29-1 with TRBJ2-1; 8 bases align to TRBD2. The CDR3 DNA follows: TGCAGCGTTGAGGACAGCGGGAGCCCCAATGAGCAGTTCTTC. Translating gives CSVEDSGSPNEQFF.